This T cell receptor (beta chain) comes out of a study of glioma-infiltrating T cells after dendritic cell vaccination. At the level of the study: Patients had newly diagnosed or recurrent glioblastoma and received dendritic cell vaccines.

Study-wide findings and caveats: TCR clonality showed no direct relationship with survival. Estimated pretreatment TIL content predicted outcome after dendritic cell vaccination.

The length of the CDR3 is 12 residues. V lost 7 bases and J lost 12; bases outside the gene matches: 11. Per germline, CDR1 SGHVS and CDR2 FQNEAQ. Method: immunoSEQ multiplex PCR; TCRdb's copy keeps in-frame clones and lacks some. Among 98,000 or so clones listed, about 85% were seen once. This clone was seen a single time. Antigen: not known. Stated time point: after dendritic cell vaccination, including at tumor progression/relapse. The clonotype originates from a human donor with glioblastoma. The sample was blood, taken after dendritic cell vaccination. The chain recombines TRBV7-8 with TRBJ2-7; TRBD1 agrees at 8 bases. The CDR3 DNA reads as TGTGCCAGCACCTCGCCACAGGGGGTCAGGTACTTC. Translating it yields CASTSPQGVRYF.